A selection of T cell receptor beta chains follows, all from one sample in a study of shared clonotypes between healthy human individuals. The protocol was immunoSEQ multiplex PCR, while the TCRdb copy is restricted to in-frame clones and leaves out a portion. The sample consists of 600,000 to 700,000 clones, 60% to 75% of them appearing once. Sequenced input: memory CD4+ T cells sorted from blood. The receptors were gathered from a woman under 40 in good health. CDR3s include the opening cysteine and the closing phenylalanine or tryptophan. A D gene is named only where the DNA matches it firmly. Clone size is stated in some rows and not others, as once, few, many or a class when expanded.

size: .
D: .
V: TRBV4-1
J: TRBJ2-2
CDR3: CASGINTGELFF
DNA: TGCGCCAGCGGGATTAACACCGGGGAGCTGTTTTTT

size: .
D: .
V: TRBV6-5
J: TRBJ1-5
CDR3: CASSPGTVDNQPQHF
DNA: TGTGCCAGCAGCCCAGGGACTGTAGATAATCAGCCCCAGCATTTT

size: .
D: .
V: TRBV4-1
J: TRBJ2-1
CDR3: CASSQGRAGSRYNEQFF
DNA: TGCGCCAGCAGCCAAGGTCGGGCCGGGAGCCGCTACAATGAGCAGTTCTTC

size: few
D: TRBD2
V: TRBV28
J: TRBJ2-3
CDR3: CASSLSSGNTDTQYF
DNA: TGTGCCAGCAGTTTGAGTAGCGGGAACACAGATACGCAGTATTTT

size: many
D: TRBD2
V: TRBV19
J: TRBJ2-6
CDR3: CASSRLAGPSGANVLTF
DNA: TGTGCCAGTAGTCGACTAGCGGGGCCCTCTGGGGCCAACGTCCTGACTTTC

size: .
D: .
V: TRBV2
J: TRBJ2-3
CDR3: CASVKTSTSTDTQYF
DNA: TGTGCCAGCGTGAAAACCTCTACTAGCACAGATACGCAGTATTTT

size: .
D: .
V: TRBV5-1
J: TRBJ2-3
CDR3: CASTTGMVTDTQYF
DNA: TGCGCCAGCACCACAGGGATGGTCACAGATACGCAGTATTTT

size: .
D: .
V: TRBV5-5
J: TRBJ1-4
CDR3: CASSSWTESNEKLFF
DNA: TGTGCCAGCAGCTCGTGGACGGAATCTAATGAAAAACTGTTTTTT

size: .
D: .
V: TRBV19
J: TRBJ1-5
CDR3: CASSIVSWQDNQPQHF
DNA: TGTGCCAGTAGTATAGTATCTTGGCAGGACAATCAGCCCCAGCATTTT

size: .
D: .
V: TRBV7-8
J: TRBJ2-7
CDR3: CASSLRQSYEQYF
DNA: TGTGCCAGCAGCTTAAGACAGAGCTACGAGCAGTACTTC

size: .
D: .
V: TRBV7-9
J: TRBJ1-1
CDR3: CASSLFPGNTEAFF
DNA: TGTGCCAGCAGCTTATTTCCGGGGAACACTGAAGCTTTCTTT

size: .
D: .
V: TRBV28
J: TRBJ2-7
CDR3: CASSLSPFGEQYF
DNA: TGTGCCAGCAGTTTAAGCCCCTTCGGCGAGCAGTACTTC